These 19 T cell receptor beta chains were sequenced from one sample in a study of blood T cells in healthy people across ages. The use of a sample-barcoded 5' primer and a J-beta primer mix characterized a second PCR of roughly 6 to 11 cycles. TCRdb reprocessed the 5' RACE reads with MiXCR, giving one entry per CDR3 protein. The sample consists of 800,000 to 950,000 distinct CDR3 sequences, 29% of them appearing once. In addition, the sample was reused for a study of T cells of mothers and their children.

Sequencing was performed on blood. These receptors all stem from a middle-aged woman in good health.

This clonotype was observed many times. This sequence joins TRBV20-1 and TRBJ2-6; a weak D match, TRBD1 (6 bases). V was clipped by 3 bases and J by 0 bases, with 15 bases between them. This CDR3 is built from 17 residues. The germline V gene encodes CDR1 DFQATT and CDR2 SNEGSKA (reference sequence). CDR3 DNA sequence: TGCAGTGCTAGCACCGGGACAAGGTCCTCTGGGGCCAACGTCCTGACTTTC. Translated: CSASTGTRSSGANVLTF.

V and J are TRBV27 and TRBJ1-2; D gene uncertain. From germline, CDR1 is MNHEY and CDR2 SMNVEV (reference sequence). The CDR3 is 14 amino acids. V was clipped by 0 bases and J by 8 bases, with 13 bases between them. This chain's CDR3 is CASSLSRGFGGYTF. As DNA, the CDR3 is TGTGCCAGCAGTTTATCAAGAGGGTTCGGCGGCTACACCTTC.

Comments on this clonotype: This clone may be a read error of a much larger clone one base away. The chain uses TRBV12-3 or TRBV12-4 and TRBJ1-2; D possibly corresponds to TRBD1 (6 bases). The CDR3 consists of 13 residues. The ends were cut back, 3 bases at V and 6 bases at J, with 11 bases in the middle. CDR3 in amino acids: CASSFNEGDGYTF. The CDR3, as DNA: TGTGCCAGCAGTTTTAATGAGGGGGATGGCTACACCTTC.

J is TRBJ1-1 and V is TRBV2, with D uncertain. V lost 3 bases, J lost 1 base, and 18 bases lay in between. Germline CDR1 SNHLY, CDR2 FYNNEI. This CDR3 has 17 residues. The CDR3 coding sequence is TGTGCCAGCAGTGACAATTTGGAACTGACCTCGAACACTGAAGCTTTCTTT. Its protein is CASSDNLELTSNTEAFF.

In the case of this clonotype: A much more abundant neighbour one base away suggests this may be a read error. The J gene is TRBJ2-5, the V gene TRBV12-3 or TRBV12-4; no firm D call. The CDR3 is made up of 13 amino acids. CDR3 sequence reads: CASRLDPRGTQYF. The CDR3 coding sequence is TGTGCCAGCAGATTAGACCCTCGTGGGACCCAGTACTTC.

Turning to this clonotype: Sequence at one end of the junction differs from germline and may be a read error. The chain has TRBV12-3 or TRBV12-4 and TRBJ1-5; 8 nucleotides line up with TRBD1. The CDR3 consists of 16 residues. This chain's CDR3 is CASSANQGAGNQPPHF. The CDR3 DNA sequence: TGTGCCAGCAGTGCCAATCAGGGGGCCGGCAATCAGCCCCCGCATTTT.

CDR3 loop: CASRKGARDEQYF. In DNA, the CDR3 is TGTGCCAGCAGGAAGGGAGCCAGGGACGAGCAGTACTTC. The V and J genes are TRBV25-1 and TRBJ2-7; D may be TRBD1 or TRBD2 (5 bases each). Trimming cost V 6 bases and J 5 bases, with 14 bases left between them. The CDR3 has 13 residues. From germline, CDR1 is MGHDK and CDR2 SYGVNS.

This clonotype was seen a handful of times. The chain's CDR3 is CASRRAASETQYF. The CDR3 nucleotides are TGTGCCAGCAGAAGGGCGGCAAGCGAGACCCAGTACTTC. The chain has TRBV27 and TRBJ2-5; D ambiguous. The V gene's germline CDR1 is MNHEY and CDR2 SMNVEV (reference sequence). V lost 6 bases, J lost 5 bases, and 13 bases lay in between. CDR3 length: 13 amino acids.

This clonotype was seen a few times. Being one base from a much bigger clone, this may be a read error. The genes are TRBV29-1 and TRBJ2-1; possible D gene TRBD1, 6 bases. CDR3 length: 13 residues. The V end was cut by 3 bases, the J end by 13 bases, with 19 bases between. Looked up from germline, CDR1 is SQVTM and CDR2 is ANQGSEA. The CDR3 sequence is CSVDRDNKETQFF. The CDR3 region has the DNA TGCAGCGTTGACCGGGACAACAAAGAGACCCAGTTCTTC.

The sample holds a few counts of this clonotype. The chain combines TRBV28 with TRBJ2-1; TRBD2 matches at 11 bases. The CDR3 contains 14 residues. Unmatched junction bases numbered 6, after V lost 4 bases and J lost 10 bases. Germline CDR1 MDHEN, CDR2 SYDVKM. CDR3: CASSSGLAGFEQFF. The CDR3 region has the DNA TGTGCCAGCAGTTCCGGACTAGCGGGCTTCGAGCAGTTCTTC.

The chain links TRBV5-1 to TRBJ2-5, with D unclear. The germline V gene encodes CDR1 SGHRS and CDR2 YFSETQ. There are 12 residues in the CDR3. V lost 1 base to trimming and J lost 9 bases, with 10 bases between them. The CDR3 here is CASSLQVEAQYF. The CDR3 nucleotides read TGCGCCAGCAGCTTGCAGGTCGAGGCCCAGTACTTC.

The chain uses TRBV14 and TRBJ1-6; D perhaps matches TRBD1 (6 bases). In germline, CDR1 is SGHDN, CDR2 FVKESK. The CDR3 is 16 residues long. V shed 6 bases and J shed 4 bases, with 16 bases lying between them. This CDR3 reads CASSRQVADYNSPLHF. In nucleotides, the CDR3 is TGTGCCAGCAGTCGACAGGTTGCCGATTATAATTCACCCCTCCACTTT.

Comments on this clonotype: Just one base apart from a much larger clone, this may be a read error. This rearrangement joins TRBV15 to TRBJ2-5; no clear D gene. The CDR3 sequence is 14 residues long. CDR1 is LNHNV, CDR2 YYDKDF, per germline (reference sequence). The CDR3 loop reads CATNREAGQETQYF. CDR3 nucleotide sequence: TGTGCCACCAACAGAGAAGCCGGACAAGAGACCCAGTACTTC. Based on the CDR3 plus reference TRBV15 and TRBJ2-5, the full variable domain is DAMVIQNPRYQVTQFGKPVTLSCSQTLNHNVMYWYQQKSSQAPKLLFHYYDKDFNNEADTPDNFQSRRPNTSFCFLDIRSPGLGDTAMYLCATNREAGQETQYFGPGTRLLVL.

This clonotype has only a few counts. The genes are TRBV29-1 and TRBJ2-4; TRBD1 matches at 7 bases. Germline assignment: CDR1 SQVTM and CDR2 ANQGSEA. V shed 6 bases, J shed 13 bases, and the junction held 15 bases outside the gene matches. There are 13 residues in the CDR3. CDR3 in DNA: TGCAGCGTCCTTACAGGGGCCTACAATGAGCAGTACTTC. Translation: CSVLTGAYNEQYF.

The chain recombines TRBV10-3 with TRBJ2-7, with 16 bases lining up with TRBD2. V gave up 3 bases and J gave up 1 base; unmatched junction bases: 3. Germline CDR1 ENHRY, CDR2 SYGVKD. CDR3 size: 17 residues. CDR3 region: CAISDPGLAGGSYEQYF. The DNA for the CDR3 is TGTGCCATCAGTGATCCGGGACTAGCGGGGGGGTCCTACGAGCAGTACTTC.

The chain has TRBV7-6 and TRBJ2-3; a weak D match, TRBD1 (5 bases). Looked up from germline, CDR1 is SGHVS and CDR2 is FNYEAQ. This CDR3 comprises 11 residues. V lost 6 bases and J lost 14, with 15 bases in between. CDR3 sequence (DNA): TGTGCCAGCAGGGCAGGGAATAAAGCGTATTTT. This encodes CASRAGNKAYF.

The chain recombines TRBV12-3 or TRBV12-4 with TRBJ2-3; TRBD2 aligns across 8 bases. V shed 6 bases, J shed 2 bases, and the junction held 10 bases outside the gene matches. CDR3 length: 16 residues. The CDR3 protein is CASRFGGGPYTDTQYF. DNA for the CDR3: TGTGCCAGCAGATTCGGGGGGGGGCCATACACAGATACGCAGTATTTT.

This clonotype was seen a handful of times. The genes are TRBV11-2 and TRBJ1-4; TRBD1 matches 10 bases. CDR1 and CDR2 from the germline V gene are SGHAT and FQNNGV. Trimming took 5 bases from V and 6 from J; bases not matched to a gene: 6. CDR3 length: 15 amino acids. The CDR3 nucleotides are TGTGCCAGCAGCCTCGACAGGGGGCCGGATGAAAAACTGTTTTTT. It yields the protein CASSLDRGPDEKLFF.

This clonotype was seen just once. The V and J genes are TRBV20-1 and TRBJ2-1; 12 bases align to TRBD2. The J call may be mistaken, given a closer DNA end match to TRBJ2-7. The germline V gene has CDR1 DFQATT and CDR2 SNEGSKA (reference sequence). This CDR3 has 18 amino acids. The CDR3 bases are TGCAGTGCCCAGAGGGGACTAGCGGGCGAGAGCTCCTACAATGAGCAGTACTTC. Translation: CSAQRGLAGESSYNEQYF.